This T cell receptor (beta chain) was recovered during a study of type 1 and type 2 diabetes patients. The PCR template was genomic DNA. A primer set of 30 forward and 13 reverse primers amplified the CDR3. Each CDR3 protein gets one entry after TCRdb re-called the multiplex PCR reads with MiXCR. The table has more than 250,000 distinct CDR3 sequences, around 47% seen once. After removal of 3 bases from V and 2 bases from J, the junction contained 8 bases not matched to a gene. CDR1 is SQVTM, CDR2 ANQGSEA, per germline. This CDR3 contains 15 residues. The rearrangement links TRBV29-1 to TRBJ1-2; 8 bases agree with TRBD1. This TCR was sampled from a man aged 18 to 29 with type 2 diabetes. The sequencing sample was made of peripheral blood mononuclear cells (PBMCs). CDR3 sequence: CSVDQPRDRNYGYTF. CDR3 bases: TGCAGCGTTGACCAACCCCGGGACAGGAACTATGGCTACACCTTC.